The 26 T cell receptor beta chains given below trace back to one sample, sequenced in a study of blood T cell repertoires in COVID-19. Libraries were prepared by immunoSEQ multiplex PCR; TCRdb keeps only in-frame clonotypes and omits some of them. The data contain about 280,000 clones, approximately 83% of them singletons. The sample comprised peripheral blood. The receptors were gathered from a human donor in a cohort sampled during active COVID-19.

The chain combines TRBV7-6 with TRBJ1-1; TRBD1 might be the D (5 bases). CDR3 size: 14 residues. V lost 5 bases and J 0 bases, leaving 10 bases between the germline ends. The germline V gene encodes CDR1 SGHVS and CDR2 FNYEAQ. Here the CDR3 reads CASSAHRLNTEAFF. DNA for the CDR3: TGTGCCAGCAGCGCGCACAGGCTGAACACTGAAGCTTTCTTT.

CDR3 residues: CASSNRGPTSGMFDEQYF. DNA of the CDR3: TGTGCCAGCAGCAATAGGGGGCCGACTAGCGGGATGTTCGACGAGCAGTACTTC. The chain combines TRBV21-1 with TRBJ2-7; TRBD2 is the table's D call and was not checked against the DNA. TRBV21-1 is flagged as a pseudogene. There are 18 residues in the CDR3.

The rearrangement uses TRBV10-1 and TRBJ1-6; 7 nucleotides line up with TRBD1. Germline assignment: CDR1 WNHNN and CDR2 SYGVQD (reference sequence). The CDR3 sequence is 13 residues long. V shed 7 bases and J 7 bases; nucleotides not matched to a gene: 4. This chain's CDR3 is CASMQDRNSPLHF. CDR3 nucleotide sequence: TGCGCCAGCATGCAGGACAGGAATTCACCCCTCCACTTT.

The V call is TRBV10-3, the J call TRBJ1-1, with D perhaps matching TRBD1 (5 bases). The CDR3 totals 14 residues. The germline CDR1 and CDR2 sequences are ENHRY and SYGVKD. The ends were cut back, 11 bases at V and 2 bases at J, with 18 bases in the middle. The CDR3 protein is CASQGGIINTEAFF. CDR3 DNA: TGTGCCTCCCAGGGAGGAATAATAAACACTGAAGCTTTCTTT.

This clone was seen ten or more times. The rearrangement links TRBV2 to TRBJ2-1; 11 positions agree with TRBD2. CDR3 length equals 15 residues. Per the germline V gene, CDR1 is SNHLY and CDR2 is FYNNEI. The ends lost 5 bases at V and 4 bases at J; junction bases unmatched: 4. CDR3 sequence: CASSSTSGSYNEQFF. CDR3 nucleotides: TGTGCCAGCAGTTCAACTAGCGGGAGTTACAATGAGCAGTTCTTC.

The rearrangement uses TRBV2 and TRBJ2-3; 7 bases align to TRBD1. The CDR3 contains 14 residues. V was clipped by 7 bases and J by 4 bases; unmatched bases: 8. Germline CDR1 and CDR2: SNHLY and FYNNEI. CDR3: CASKGGSVPDTQYF. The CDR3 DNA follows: TGTGCCAGCAAAGGGGGCTCTGTCCCAGATACGCAGTATTTT.

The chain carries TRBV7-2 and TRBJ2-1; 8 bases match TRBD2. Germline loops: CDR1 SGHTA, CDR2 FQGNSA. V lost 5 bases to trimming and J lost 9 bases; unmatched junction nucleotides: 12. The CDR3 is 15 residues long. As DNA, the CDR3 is TGTGCCAGCAGCCGGATAGGGACTAGTCGAAGTGAGCAGTTCTTC. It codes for CASSRIGTSRSEQFF. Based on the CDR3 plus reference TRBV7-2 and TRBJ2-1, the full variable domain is GAGVSQSPSNKVTEKGKDVELRCDPISGHTALYWYRQSLGQGLEFLIYFQGNSAPDKSGLPSDRFSAERTGGSVSTLTIQRTQQEDSAVYLCASSRIGTSRSEQFFGPGTRLTVL.

CDR3 nucleotide sequence: TGTGCCACCAGCAACAGGGTCCCCGAAGCTTTCTTT. The encoded protein is CATSNRVPEAFF. The V and J genes are TRBV15 and TRBJ1-1; perhaps TRBD1 as D (6 bases). Looked up from germline, CDR1 is LNHNV and CDR2 is YYDKDF (reference sequence). V was cut by 4 bases and J by 8 bases, with 11 bases left in between. CDR3 length: 12 amino acids.

CDR3 region: CASSNRVGYTF. The CDR3 DNA reads TGTGCCAGTAGTAACAGGGTTGGCTACACCTTC. The genes are TRBV19 and TRBJ1-2; D possibly corresponds to TRBD1 (6 bases). This CDR3 is built from 11 residues. The germline V and J ends were trimmed by 4 bases and 7 bases, with 7 bases remaining between them. CDR1 and CDR2 (germline): LNHDA, SQIVND (reference sequence).

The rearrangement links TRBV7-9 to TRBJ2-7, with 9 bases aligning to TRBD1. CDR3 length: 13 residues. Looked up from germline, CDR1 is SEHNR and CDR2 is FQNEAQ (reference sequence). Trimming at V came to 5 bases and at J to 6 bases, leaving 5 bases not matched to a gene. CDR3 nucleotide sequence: TGTGCCAGCAGCCGGGGACAGGGCTCCGAGCAGTACTTC. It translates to CASSRGQGSEQYF.

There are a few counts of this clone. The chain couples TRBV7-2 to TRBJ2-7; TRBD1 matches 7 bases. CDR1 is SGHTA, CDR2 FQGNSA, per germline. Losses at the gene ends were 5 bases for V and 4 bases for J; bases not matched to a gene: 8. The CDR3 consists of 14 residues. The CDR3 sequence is CASSADRVSYEQYF. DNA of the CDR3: TGTGCCAGCAGCGCTGACAGGGTTTCTTACGAGCAGTACTTC.

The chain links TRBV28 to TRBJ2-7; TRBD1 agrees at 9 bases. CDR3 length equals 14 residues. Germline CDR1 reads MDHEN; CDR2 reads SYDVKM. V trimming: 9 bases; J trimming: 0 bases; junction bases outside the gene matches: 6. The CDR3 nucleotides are TGTGCCAGTCGACGGGACAGGGTCTCCTACGAGCAGTACTTC. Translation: CASRRDRVSYEQYF.

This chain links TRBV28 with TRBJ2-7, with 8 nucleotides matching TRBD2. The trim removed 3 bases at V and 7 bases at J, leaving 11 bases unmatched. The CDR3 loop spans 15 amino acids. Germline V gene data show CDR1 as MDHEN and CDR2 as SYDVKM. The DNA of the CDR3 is TGTGCCAGCAGTTTCCCTGTAGGACTAGCAAGAGAGCAGTACTTC. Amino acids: CASSFPVGLAREQYF.

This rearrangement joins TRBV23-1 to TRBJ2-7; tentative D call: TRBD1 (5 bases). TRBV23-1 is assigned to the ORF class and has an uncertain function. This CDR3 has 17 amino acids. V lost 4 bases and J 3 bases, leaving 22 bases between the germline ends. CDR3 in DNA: TGCGCCAGCAGTCTTACAGGTTATCAACGGGCTAACTACGAGCAGTACTTC. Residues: CASSLTGYQRANYEQYF.

The CDR3 sequence: CASSLRSGPSYEQYF. CDR3 bases: TGTGCCAGCAGCCTCCGAAGCGGGCCTTCCTACGAGCAGTACTTC. The chain is built from TRBV3-1 (or the pseudogene TRBV3-2) and TRBJ2-7; D perhaps matches TRBD2 (6 bases). In germline, CDR1 is LGHDT, CDR2 YNNKEL (reference sequence). The CDR3 is 15 residues long. Trimming pared 4 bases from V and 1 base from J, leaving 14 bases between.

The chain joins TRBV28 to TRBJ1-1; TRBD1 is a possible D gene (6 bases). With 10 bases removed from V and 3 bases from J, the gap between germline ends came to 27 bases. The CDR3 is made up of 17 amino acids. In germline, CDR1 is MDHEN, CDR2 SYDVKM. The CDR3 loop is CATLSSGGGNAYTEAFF. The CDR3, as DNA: TGTGCCACCCTGTCGAGTGGGGGCGGCAACGCCTACACTGAAGCTTTCTTT.

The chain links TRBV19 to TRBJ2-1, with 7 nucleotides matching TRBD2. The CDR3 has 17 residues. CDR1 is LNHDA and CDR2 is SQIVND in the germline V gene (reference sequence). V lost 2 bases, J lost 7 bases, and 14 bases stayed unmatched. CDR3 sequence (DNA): TGTGCCAGTAGTATACAAATTCGAAGCGGGACTCGTAATGAGCAGTTCTTC. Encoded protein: CASSIQIRSGTRNEQFF.

The CDR3 DNA reads TGTGCCAGCAGCTTAGACTTCACCGGGGAGCTGTTTTTT. It codes for CASSLDFTGELFF. V usage is TRBV11-3 and J usage is TRBJ2-2; no reliable D call. The CDR3 covers 13 residues. V lost 0 bases and J 4 bases, leaving 3 bases between the germline ends. Germline V CDR1 and CDR2: SGHNT, YENEEA.

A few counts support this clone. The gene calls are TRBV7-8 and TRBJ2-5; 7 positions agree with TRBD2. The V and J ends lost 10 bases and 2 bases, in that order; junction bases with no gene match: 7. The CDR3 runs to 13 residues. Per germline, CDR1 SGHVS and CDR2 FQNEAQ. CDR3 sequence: CATSGRVQETQYF. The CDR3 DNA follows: TGTGCCACGTCAGGGAGGGTACAAGAGACCCAGTACTTC.

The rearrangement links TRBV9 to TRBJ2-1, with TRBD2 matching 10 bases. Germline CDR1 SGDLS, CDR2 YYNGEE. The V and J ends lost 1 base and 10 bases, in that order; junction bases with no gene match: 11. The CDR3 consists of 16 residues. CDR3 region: CASSVTSLAGAQEQFF. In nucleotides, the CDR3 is TGTGCCAGCAGCGTAACCTCTCTAGCGGGAGCTCAAGAGCAGTTCTTC.

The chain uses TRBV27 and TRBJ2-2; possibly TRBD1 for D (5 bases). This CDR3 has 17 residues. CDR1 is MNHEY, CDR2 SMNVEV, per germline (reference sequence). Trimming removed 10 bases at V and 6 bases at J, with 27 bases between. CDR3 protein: CATSAESPGYPAGELFF. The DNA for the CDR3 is TGTGCCACCAGCGCCGAGAGCCCAGGGTATCCCGCCGGGGAGCTGTTTTTT.

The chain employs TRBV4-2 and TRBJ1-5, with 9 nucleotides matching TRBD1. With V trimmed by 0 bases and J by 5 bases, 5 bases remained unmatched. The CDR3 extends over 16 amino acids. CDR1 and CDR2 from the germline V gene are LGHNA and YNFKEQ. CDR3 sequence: CASSQEAGQGYQPQHF. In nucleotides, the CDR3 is TGTGCCAGCAGCCAAGAGGCCGGACAGGGGTATCAGCCCCAGCATTTT.

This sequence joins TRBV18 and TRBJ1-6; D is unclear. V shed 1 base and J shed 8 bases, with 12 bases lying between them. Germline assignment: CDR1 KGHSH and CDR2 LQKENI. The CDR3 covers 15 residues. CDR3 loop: CASSPQEARDSPLHF. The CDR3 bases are TGTGCCAGCTCACCACAAGAGGCGAGGGATTCACCCCTCCACTTT.

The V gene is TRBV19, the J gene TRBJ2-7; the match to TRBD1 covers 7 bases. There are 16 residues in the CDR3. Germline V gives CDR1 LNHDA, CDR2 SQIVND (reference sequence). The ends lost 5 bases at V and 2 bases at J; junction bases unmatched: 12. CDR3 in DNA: TGTGCCAGTAGTGCTGAACCGGGACAGCTCGCCTACGAGCAGTACTTC. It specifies CASSAEPGQLAYEQYF.

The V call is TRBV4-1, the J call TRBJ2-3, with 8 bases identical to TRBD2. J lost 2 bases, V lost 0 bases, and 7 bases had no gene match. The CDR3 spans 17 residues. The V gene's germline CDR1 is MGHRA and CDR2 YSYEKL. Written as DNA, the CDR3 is TGCGCCAGCAGCCAAGATCGGTGGGGACTAGACACAGATACGCAGTATTTT. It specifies CASSQDRWGLDTDTQYF.

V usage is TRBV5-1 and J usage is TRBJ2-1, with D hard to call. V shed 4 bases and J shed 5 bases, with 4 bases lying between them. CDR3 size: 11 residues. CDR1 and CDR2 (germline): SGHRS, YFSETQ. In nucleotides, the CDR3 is TGCGCCAGCAGCATAAACAATGAGCAGTTCTTC. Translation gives CASSINNEQFF.